This T cell receptor beta chain is from a study of blood T cells in healthy people across ages. As regards this clonotype: Antigen: not known.

Primers used in a second PCR of about 6 to 11 cycles were a sample-barcoded 5' primer and a J-beta primer mix. Each cDNA molecule, via a template-switch adaptor with 12 random nucleotides, was tagged. Using its own MiXCR run on the 5' RACE reads, TCRdb lists one record per CDR3 protein. The data hold 1.5 million or so distinct CDR3 sequences, with approximately 38% observed a single time. Germline trimming cut 2 bases from V and 2 bases from J; bases unmatched to any gene: 7. The CDR3 runs to 16 residues. Germline V lookup: CDR1 ENHRY, CDR2 SYGVKD. Study results and limitations: Diversity figures derived from one million T cells were judged to underestimate the true value. Unsorted PBMCs ruled out conclusive naive versus antigen-experienced comparison. Per million T cells, TCR beta diversity dropped roughly linearly as age increased.

The sequenced sample was blood. The sequence was collected from a woman aged 18-35 years in good health. This chain joins TRBV10-3 and TRBJ2-7; 9 bases are shared with TRBD1. CDR3 sequence (DNA): TGTGCCATCAGTGAGGGGGGACAGGGCACACCCTACGAGCAGTACTTC. It translates to CAISEGGQGTPYEQYF.